Listed here are 21 T cell receptor beta chains from one sample, sequenced in a study of shared clonotypes between healthy human individuals. Assay used: immunoSEQ multiplex PCR; TCRdb lists only in-frame clones, some missing. Among over a million clones listed, under 80% were seen once. Sequences were obtained from memory CD4+ T cells sorted from blood. Noted subset: CD45RA-negative fraction. All receptors derive from a man aged 18 to 29 in good health.

As regards this clone: The junction shows a germline mismatch at one end, possibly a read error. The chain has TRBV9 and TRBJ2-3, with D tentatively TRBD2 (5 bases). Looked up from germline, CDR1 is SGDLS and CDR2 is YYNGEE. The CDR3 is 13 amino acids. CDR3 sequence reads: CASSVGERETFTF. The CDR3 DNA sequence: TGTGCCAGCAGCGTAGGAGAGAGGGAGACCTTTACATTT.

The CDR3 region is CASSPPGGISYEQYF. As DNA, the CDR3 is TGTGCCAGCAGCCCCCCCGGGGGGATCTCCTACGAGCAGTACTTC. V and J are TRBV28 and TRBJ2-7; TRBD2 matches 7 bases. V dropped 6 bases and J dropped 0; count of bases not matched to a gene: 8. The CDR3 consists of 15 residues. From germline, CDR1 is MDHEN and CDR2 SYDVKM.

The chain combines TRBV6-6 with TRBJ1-4, with D perhaps matching TRBD1 (6 bases). The V and J ends lost 6 bases and 4 bases respectively, with 15 bases between them. CDR1 MNHNY and CDR2 SVGAGI come from the germline V gene (reference sequence). The CDR3 length is 15 residues. The CDR3 bases are TGTGCCAGCAGGACCTCGACAGGAGATAATGAAAAACTGTTTTTT. Translating it yields CASRTSTGDNEKLFF.

The chain links TRBV11-2 to TRBJ1-1; TRBD1 might be the D (5 bases). The CDR3 has 15 amino acids. The V gene lost 5 bases and the J gene lost 3 bases, with 16 bases spanning the gap. Germline assignment: CDR1 SGHAT and CDR2 FQNNGV. Here the CDR3 DNA reads TGTGCCAGCAGCCCTATAACAGGAGCCGACACTGAAGCTTTCTTT. Translating it yields CASSPITGADTEAFF.

The rearrangement uses TRBV4-1 and TRBJ2-1, with D maybe TRBD2 (6 bases). V was shortened by 1 base and J by 0 bases, with 7 bases between the two germline ends. The CDR3 contains 15 residues. CDR1 MGHRA and CDR2 YSYEKL come from the germline V gene. The CDR3 is CASSQGGVSYNEQFF. In DNA form, the CDR3 reads TGCGCCAGCAGCCAAGGCGGGGTCTCCTACAATGAGCAGTTCTTC.

The V gene is TRBV6-1, the J gene TRBJ2-5; unclear D gene. CDR1 MNHNS and CDR2 SASEGT come from the germline V gene. V gave up 10 bases and J gave up 1 base, with 13 bases separating them. The CDR3 extends over 13 amino acids. The CDR3 reads CATYGRIQETQYF. The DNA of the CDR3 is TGTGCCACCTACGGGCGGATCCAAGAGACCCAGTACTTC.

The chain employs TRBV21-1 and TRBJ2-7; the D segment call TRBD1 is taken from the table without a DNA check. TRBV21-1 is termed a pseudogene. The CDR3 has 18 amino acids. The CDR3 sequence is CASSPPGQGDLKLYEQYF. As DNA, the CDR3 is TGTGCCAGCAGCCCTCCGGGACAGGGGGACCTTAAACTCTACGAGCAGTACTTC.

The V call is TRBV6-1, the J call TRBJ2-4, with TRBD2 identical over 7 bases. This CDR3 contains 14 residues. V shed 8 bases and J 7 bases; nucleotides not matched to a gene: 11. CDR1 MNHNS and CDR2 SASEGT come from the germline V gene. The CDR3 protein is CASASTSWLNIQYF. CDR3 coding DNA: TGTGCCAGCGCCTCGACTAGCTGGTTGAACATTCAGTACTTC.

The V call is TRBV7-9, the J call TRBJ2-5; tentatively, D is TRBD2 (6 bases). V was pared by 5 bases and J by 5 bases, with 18 bases between. This CDR3 spans 15 amino acids. Germline V gives CDR1 SEHNR, CDR2 FQNEAQ (reference sequence). This CDR3 is CASSKRLVGTETQYF. CDR3 sequence (DNA): TGTGCCAGCAGCAAGAGACTAGTAGGCACGGAGACCCAGTACTTC.

This clone has more than one count but fewer than ten. The V and J genes are TRBV19 and TRBJ1-2; no clear D gene. CDR1 is LNHDA and CDR2 is SQIVND in the germline V gene (reference sequence). Trimming removed 3 bases from V and 3 bases from J, with 8 bases in between. The CDR3 runs to 13 residues. The CDR3 spells CASSIPLDYGYTF. DNA for the CDR3: TGTGCCAGTAGTATCCCCCTCGACTATGGCTACACCTTC.

There are many counts of this clone. The V call is TRBV2, the J call TRBJ1-1; no clear D gene. Trimming left V 4 bases short and J 11 bases short, with 11 bases between. The CDR3 spans 11 residues. Looked up from germline, CDR1 is SNHLY and CDR2 is FYNNEI. CDR3 nucleotides: TGTGCCAGCAGTGGAAACGGAGGGGCTTTCTTT. Amino acid sequence: CASSGNGGAFF.

The chain recombines TRBV9 with TRBJ2-6, with D perhaps matching TRBD1 (5 bases). CDR1 is SGDLS, CDR2 YYNGEE, per germline. The CDR3 is 18 residues long. V was cut by 0 bases and J by 0 bases, with 13 bases left in between. In DNA, the CDR3 is TGTGCCAGCAGCGTAGCTACAGGCGCGAGCTCTGGGGCCAACGTCCTGACTTTC. Translated, it gives CASSVATGASSGANVLTF.

The CDR3 sequence is CSVEGAADTQYF. CDR3 nucleotide sequence: TGCAGCGTCGAGGGGGCGGCAGATACGCAGTATTTT. The chain recombines TRBV29-1 with TRBJ2-3; TRBD1 matches at 7 bases. The CDR3 has 12 residues. Germline loops: CDR1 SQVTM, CDR2 ANQGSEA. V lost 6 bases, J lost 4 bases, and 4 bases stayed unmatched.

The V gene is TRBV12-5, the J gene TRBJ1-1; a possible D gene is TRBD1 (6 bases). The V end was cut by 3 bases, the J end by 7 bases, with 12 bases between. The CDR3 is made up of 13 amino acids. Per germline, CDR1 LGHNT and CDR2 FRNRAP. CDR3 sequence reads: CASGFAGADEAFF. Here the CDR3 DNA reads TGTGCTAGTGGTTTTGCGGGGGCGGATGAAGCTTTCTTT.

V gene TRBV27 combines with J gene TRBJ1-2; unclear D gene. CDR1 MNHEY and CDR2 SMNVEV come from the germline V gene (reference sequence). This CDR3 is 14 amino acids long. V was clipped by 5 bases and J by 4 bases, with 14 bases between them. The CDR3 is CASSPRPKVYGYTF. CDR3 DNA sequence: TGTGCCAGCAGTCCTCGACCCAAGGTCTATGGCTACACCTTC.

The V gene is TRBV27, the J gene TRBJ1-1; 8 nucleotides line up with TRBD1. The V segment lost 6 bases and the J segment 5 bases; nucleotides outside the gene matches: 8. This CDR3 is built from 14 residues. Germline assignment: CDR1 MNHEY and CDR2 SMNVEV (reference sequence). This CDR3 reads CASSLDRGGTEAFF. The CDR3, as DNA: TGTGCCAGCAGCCTAGACAGGGGTGGGACTGAAGCTTTCTTT.

Comments on this clone: The identical CDR3 is also encoded by other nucleotide sequences in the sample. CDR3 loop: CASSREGNTEAFF. In nucleotides, the CDR3 is TGTGCCAGCTCTCGAGAGGGGAACACTGAAGCTTTCTTT. This chain uses TRBV18 with TRBJ1-1; D not resolved. CDR3 length equals 13 residues. Looked up from germline, CDR1 is KGHSH and CDR2 is LQKENI. The V end lost 6 bases, the J end lost 1 base, and 9 bases lay between the germline ends.

The genes are TRBV9 and TRBJ1-3; D not resolved. This CDR3 is built from 15 residues. With 3 bases removed from V and 0 bases from J, the gap between germline ends came to 10 bases. The germline V gene encodes CDR1 SGDLS and CDR2 YYNGEE. CDR3 DNA: TGTGCCAGCAGCGAGAACGACAACTCTGGAAACACCATATATTTT. Translating gives CASSENDNSGNTIYF. Based on the CDR3 plus reference TRBV9 and TRBJ1-3, the full variable domain is DSGVTQTPKHLITATGQRVTLRCSPRSGDLSVYWYQQSLDQGLQFLIQYYNGEERAKGNILERFSAQQFPDLHSELNLSSLELGDSALYFCASSENDNSGNTIYFGEGSWLTVV.

The V and J genes are TRBV28 and TRBJ2-5; 7 bases map to TRBD1. J gave up 4 bases and V 5 bases, and 10 bases lay outside the gene matches. This CDR3 spans 15 amino acids. The germline V gene has CDR1 MDHEN and CDR2 SYDVKM. The CDR3 DNA reads as TGTGCCAGCAGTGGGGGACAGTCTACCAGAGAGACCCAGTACTTC. Its protein product is CASSGGQSTRETQYF.

The gene calls are TRBV7-9 and TRBJ2-7; 8 bases are a match to TRBD1. The CDR3 extends over 14 amino acids. V was clipped by 5 bases and J by 6 bases; unmatched bases: 9. From germline, CDR1 is SEHNR and CDR2 FQNEAQ (reference sequence). The chain's CDR3 is CASSTPRGLSEQYF. DNA for the CDR3: TGTGCCAGCAGCACCCCCAGGGGGCTGAGCGAGCAGTACTTC.

The chain recombines TRBV7-9 with TRBJ2-1, with D unclear. This CDR3 contains 19 residues. Trimming removed 5 bases from V and 4 bases from J, with 27 bases in between. CDR1 and CDR2 from the germline V gene are SEHNR and FQNEAQ (reference sequence). CDR3 sequence reads: CASSRQGIRTARLYNEQFF. The CDR3 DNA follows: TGTGCCAGCAGCCGACAAGGGATACGGACGGCTCGCCTTTACAATGAGCAGTTCTTC.